This entry lists 27 T cell receptor beta chains sequenced from one sample in a study of cytomegalovirus exposure and HLA in healthy donors. Primers: 60 Vbeta forward and 13 Jbeta reverse. TCRdb's table, derived via immunoSEQ multiplex PCR, lists solely in-frame clones and lacks some. Among about 120,000 clones listed, 70% to 90% were seen once. The sample comprised PBMCs. Receptors originate from a man between 40 and 49 years old in good health and CMV-seronegative.

Written as DNA, the CDR3 is TGTGCCATCGCTCAGACAGGGGTTGACAATGAGCAGTTCTTC. Encoded protein: CAIAQTGVDNEQFF. The chain uses TRBV10-3 and TRBJ2-1; 8 nucleotides line up with TRBD1. Trimming took 8 bases from V and 5 from J; bases not matched to a gene: 8. The CDR3 is 14 amino acids. Per germline, CDR1 ENHRY and CDR2 SYGVKD.

This clone was counted a single time. The rearrangement joins TRBV7-2 to TRBJ2-3, with 10 nucleotides matching TRBD2. After removal of 5 bases from V and 4 bases from J, the junction contained 9 bases not matched to a gene. There are 16 residues in the CDR3. Germline CDR1 is SGHTA and CDR2 is FQGNSA. The CDR3 spells CASSGDSGRRPDTQYF. CDR3 nucleotides: TGTGCCAGCAGCGGAGATAGCGGGAGGAGGCCAGATACGCAGTATTTT.

The chain links TRBV5-4 to TRBJ1-2, with D perhaps matching TRBD1 (5 bases). Germline V gives CDR1 SGHNT, CDR2 YYREEE (reference sequence). The CDR3 length is 13 residues. V was trimmed by 1 base and J by 7 bases, leaving 11 bases between them. The CDR3 loop reads CASSLTGAGGYTF. The CDR3 bases are TGTGCCAGCAGCTTGACAGGCGCAGGTGGCTACACCTTC.

As regards this clone: The germline gene is not matched at one end of the junction; a read error may be the cause. The chain has TRBV6-1 and TRBJ2-6, with a possible D match to TRBD2 (7 bases). The CDR3 loop spans 14 amino acids. Germline V gene lookup returns CDR1 MNHNS and CDR2 SASEGT. This CDR3 is CASKYLAGANGLTF. The DNA for the CDR3 is TGTGCCAGCAAGTACCTTGCGGGGGCCAACGGCCTGACTTTC.

This chain uses TRBV15 with TRBJ2-2; 8 bases align to TRBD2. The CDR3 loop spans 17 amino acids. V was clipped by 0 bases and J by 7 bases; unmatched bases: 10. CDR1 is LNHNV and CDR2 is YYDKDF in the germline V gene (reference sequence). In DNA form, the CDR3 reads TGTGCCACCAGCAGAGAGGTCGGGAGGGCCGATGGCGGGGAGCTGTTTTTT. Translated: CATSREVGRADGGELFF.

The V and J genes are TRBV5-5 and TRBJ2-1; D uncertain. In germline, CDR1 is SGHKS, CDR2 YYEKEE (reference sequence). Between the trimmed V and J ends, which lost 0 bases and 10 bases, there was a span of 8 bases. The CDR3 loop spans 12 amino acids. The CDR3 sequence: CASSLAQVEQFF. The CDR3 coding sequence is TGTGCCAGCAGCTTGGCTCAGGTGGAGCAGTTCTTC.

This clone was seen only once. CDR3 DNA: TGTGCCAGCAGTCCCCACAGGGTGGCCTCAGATACGCAGTATTTT. Residues: CASSPHRVASDTQYF. The V call is TRBV28, the J call TRBJ2-3; tentatively, D is TRBD1 (6 bases). V lost 5 bases, J lost 4 bases, and 16 bases lay in between. The CDR3 extends over 15 amino acids. CDR1 is MDHEN and CDR2 is SYDVKM in the germline V gene.

The chain combines TRBV28 with TRBJ2-5; TRBD1 matches 9 bases. Germline V lookup: CDR1 MDHEN, CDR2 SYDVKM. Losses at the gene ends were 4 bases for V and 5 bases for J; bases not matched to a gene: 5. The CDR3 has 14 residues. CDR3: CASSSGQGLETQYF. The CDR3 bases are TGTGCCAGCAGTTCGGGACAGGGATTGGAGACCCAGTACTTC.

The V call is TRBV28, the J call TRBJ1-2, with 10 bases that match TRBD1. This CDR3 region has 15 residues. Per the germline V gene, CDR1 is MDHEN and CDR2 is SYDVKM. The junction had 10 bases not matched to a gene; V was cut back by 5 bases and J by 7 bases. CDR3 sequence (DNA): TGTGCCAGCAGTCTAACAGACAGGGGGCGGGGTGGCTACACCTTC. The encoded protein is CASSLTDRGRGGYTF.

V and J are TRBV5-1 and TRBJ2-1; TRBD2 agrees at 15 bases. From germline, CDR1 is SGHRS and CDR2 YFSETQ. The CDR3 is 15 residues long. Trimming took 2 bases from V and 10 from J; bases not matched to a gene: 4. CDR3 loop: CASSFGLAGGDEQFF. For the CDR3, the DNA is TGCGCCAGCAGCTTCGGACTAGCGGGGGGGGACGAGCAGTTCTTC. Complete variable domain (other parts from reference TRBV5-1 and TRBJ2-1): KAGVTQTPRYLIKTRGQQVTLSCSPISGHRSVSWYQQTPGQGLQFLFEYFSETQRNKGNFPGRFSGRQFSNSRSEMNVSTLELGDSALYLCASSFGLAGGDEQFFGPGTRLTVL.

This sequence joins TRBV12-2 and TRBJ2-7; TRBD1 is taken as the D call from the table, unchecked against the DNA. TRBV12-2 is a listed pseudogene. The CDR3 is 16 residues long. DNA for the CDR3: TGTGCAAGTCGCTTAGAGTCCGGGACAGGGTCTTTCGAGCAGTACTTC. Its translation: CASRLESGTGSFEQYF.

This clone was counted once. The chain links TRBV18 to TRBJ2-5, with 8 bases identical to TRBD1. The length of the CDR3 is 13 residues. The germline gives CDR1 KGHSH, CDR2 LQKENI. V lost 3 bases to trimming and J lost 4 bases; unmatched junction nucleotides: 1. CDR3 sequence: CASSPGTGETQYF. The CDR3, as DNA: TGTGCCAGCTCACCGGGGACAGGAGAGACCCAGTACTTC.

The chain combines TRBV5-6 with TRBJ1-2; TRBD1 is a possible D gene (6 bases). Trimming removed 4 bases at V and 3 bases at J, with 16 bases between. CDR1 and CDR2 from the germline V gene are SGHDT and YYEEEE. This CDR3 is built from 15 residues. CDR3 amino acids: CASSSGDRPHYGYTF. The CDR3 DNA reads as TGTGCCAGCAGCAGTGGAGACAGGCCACACTATGGCTACACCTTC.

The chain employs TRBV7-2 and TRBJ2-1, with TRBD2 matching 9 bases. Per the germline V gene, CDR1 is SGHTA and CDR2 is FQGNSA. The CDR3 loop spans 16 amino acids. V lost 5 bases, J lost 0 bases, and 5 bases stayed unmatched. CDR3 sequence reads: CASSAGLASSYNEQFF. For the CDR3, the DNA is TGTGCCAGCAGCGCGGGACTAGCAAGCTCCTACAATGAGCAGTTCTTC. Using reference TRBV7-2 and TRBJ2-1 for the parts outside the CDR3, the full variable domain is GAGVSQSPSNKVTEKGKDVELRCDPISGHTALYWYRQSLGQGLEFLIYFQGNSAPDKSGLPSDRFSAERTGGSVSTLTIQRTQQEDSAVYLCASSAGLASSYNEQFFGPGTRLTVL.

The rearrangement links TRBV19 to TRBJ2-7; D may be TRBD1 (5 bases). This CDR3 has 15 amino acids. V lost 9 bases, J lost 6 bases, and 24 bases lay in between. Germline CDR1 is LNHDA and CDR2 is SQIVND (reference sequence). The CDR3 nucleotides read TGTGCCAGCGAACCAGGGTTTTCAACCTCGGGCGAGCAGTACTTC. Amino acid sequence: CASEPGFSTSGEQYF.

The genes are TRBV19 and TRBJ2-7, with 8 positions matching TRBD1. Germline CDR1 is LNHDA and CDR2 is SQIVND (reference sequence). The CDR3 length is 15 residues. V was pared by 4 bases and J by 3 bases, with 8 bases of the junction left unmatched. The CDR3 sequence: CASSTETGDRYEQYF. CDR3 DNA sequence: TGTGCCAGTAGTACAGAGACAGGGGACCGCTACGAGCAGTACTTC.

DNA for the CDR3: TGTGCCAGTAGTACCCTACAGGGGGTGTCCTCTGGGGCCAACGTCCTGACTTTC. Protein: CASSTLQGVSSGANVLTF. This rearrangement joins TRBV19 to TRBJ2-6, with 8 bases lining up with TRBD1. The CDR3 totals 18 residues. Germline CDR1 LNHDA, CDR2 SQIVND (reference sequence). Trimming took 4 bases from V and 0 from J; bases not matched to a gene: 8. The whole variable domain, filled in from reference TRBV19 and TRBJ2-6, reads DGGITQSPKYLFRKEGQNVTLSCEQNLNHDAMYWYRQDPGQGLRLIYYSQIVNDFQKGDIAEGYSVSREKKESFPLTVTSAQKNPTAFYLCASSTLQGVSSGANVLTFGAGSRLTVL.

The chain uses TRBV7-2 and TRBJ1-1; D call uncertain. The V gene's germline CDR1 is SGHTA and CDR2 FQGNSA. The CDR3 is 12 amino acids. The V and J ends lost 5 bases and 4 bases respectively, with 8 bases between them. The CDR3 coding sequence is TGTGCCAGCAGCCCGTTGAGCACTGAAGCTTTCTTT. Protein sequence: CASSPLSTEAFF.

The chain links TRBV27 to TRBJ1-1; D possibly corresponds to TRBD1 (6 bases). Per the germline V gene, CDR1 is MNHEY and CDR2 is SMNVEV (reference sequence). This CDR3 comprises 15 residues. With 0 bases removed from V and 5 bases from J, the gap between germline ends came to 13 bases. Here the CDR3 reads CASSLSFGGRTEAFF. For the CDR3, the DNA is TGTGCCAGCAGTTTATCGTTCGGGGGGCGTACTGAAGCTTTCTTT.

This clone was detected only a few times. The V call is TRBV6-5, the J call TRBJ2-1; D unclear. This CDR3 region has 13 residues. V was cut by 6 bases and J by 10 bases, with 16 bases left in between. CDR1 and CDR2 (germline): MNHEY, SVGAGI. CDR3 residues: CASRKTSVWEQFF. In DNA form, the CDR3 reads TGTGCCAGCAGGAAAACCTCGGTATGGGAGCAGTTCTTC.

This chain joins TRBV7-9 and TRBJ1-3; D call uncertain. The CDR3 spans 13 residues. Germline lookup yields CDR1 SEHNR and CDR2 FQNEAQ (reference sequence). V was cut by 2 bases and J by 4 bases, with 6 bases left in between. The CDR3 here is CASSLSEGNTIYF. DNA for the CDR3: TGTGCCAGCAGCTTAAGCGAGGGAAACACCATATATTTT.

The chain joins TRBV11-2 to TRBJ2-3; 10 nucleotides match TRBD2. The CDR3 spans 17 residues. Trimming cost V 1 base and J 3 bases; bases outside gene matches: 7. The germline V gene encodes CDR1 SGHAT and CDR2 FQNNGV. The CDR3 sequence: CASSLGSAGGRTDTQYF. The DNA for the CDR3 is TGTGCCAGCAGCTTAGGGTCAGCGGGGGGGCGGACAGATACGCAGTATTTT.

V and J are TRBV4-3 and TRBJ1-6, with 7 bases fitting TRBD1. This CDR3 contains 17 residues. Germline CDR1 reads LGHNA; CDR2 reads YSLEER. Germline trimming cut 1 base from V and 7 bases from J; bases unmatched to any gene: 10. For the CDR3, the DNA is TGCGCCAGCAGCCAAGCTCTCCCCGGGACAGTAAATTCACCCCTCCACTTT. Amino acid sequence: CASSQALPGTVNSPLHF.

This chain uses TRBV5-8 with TRBJ1-5; 7 bases agree with TRBD1. Germline-derived CDR1 and CDR2 are SGHTS and YDEGEE. Germline trimming cut 0 bases from V and 6 bases from J; bases unmatched to any gene: 15. The CDR3 is 18 amino acids. In DNA, the CDR3 is TGTGCCAGCAGCTTGGCTGTTCAGGGGGTAGACCCCAGTCAGCCCCAGCATTTT. Its protein is CASSLAVQGVDPSQPQHF.

This clone was found once. The genes are TRBV5-1 and TRBJ1-2; possible D gene TRBD1, 6 bases. Trimming stripped 0 bases from V and 0 bases from J, with 9 bases between. Germline-derived CDR1 and CDR2 are SGHRS and YFSETQ. This CDR3 contains 15 residues. CDR3 DNA: TGCGCCAGCAGCTTGGGAGGGACATCTAACTATGGCTACACCTTC. Its translation is CASSLGGTSNYGYTF.

This clone turned up a few times. The chain carries TRBV19 and TRBJ2-1; 9 positions match TRBD2. V was clipped by 7 bases and J by 4 bases; unmatched bases: 8. The CDR3 contains 15 residues. Germline CDR1 is LNHDA and CDR2 is SQIVND (reference sequence). This chain's CDR3 is CASTMTSGDYNEQFF. The CDR3 bases are TGTGCCAGTACCATGACTAGCGGCGATTACAATGAGCAGTTCTTC. Combining the CDR3 with reference TRBV19 and TRBJ2-1 gives the whole variable domain DGGITQSPKYLFRKEGQNVTLSCEQNLNHDAMYWYRQDPGQGLRLIYYSQIVNDFQKGDIAEGYSVSREKKESFPLTVTSAQKNPTAFYLCASTMTSGDYNEQFFGPGTRLTVL.

The chain couples TRBV7-2 to TRBJ1-5, with TRBD1 as a possible D gene (6 bases). Germline V gene lookup returns CDR1 SGHTA and CDR2 FQGNSA. This CDR3 has 14 residues. V was pared by 4 bases and J by 9 bases, with 16 bases between. In nucleotides, the CDR3 is TGTGCCAGCAGCTCGCAGGACAGTTCAGGGCCCCAGCATTTT. Its translation: CASSSQDSSGPQHF.